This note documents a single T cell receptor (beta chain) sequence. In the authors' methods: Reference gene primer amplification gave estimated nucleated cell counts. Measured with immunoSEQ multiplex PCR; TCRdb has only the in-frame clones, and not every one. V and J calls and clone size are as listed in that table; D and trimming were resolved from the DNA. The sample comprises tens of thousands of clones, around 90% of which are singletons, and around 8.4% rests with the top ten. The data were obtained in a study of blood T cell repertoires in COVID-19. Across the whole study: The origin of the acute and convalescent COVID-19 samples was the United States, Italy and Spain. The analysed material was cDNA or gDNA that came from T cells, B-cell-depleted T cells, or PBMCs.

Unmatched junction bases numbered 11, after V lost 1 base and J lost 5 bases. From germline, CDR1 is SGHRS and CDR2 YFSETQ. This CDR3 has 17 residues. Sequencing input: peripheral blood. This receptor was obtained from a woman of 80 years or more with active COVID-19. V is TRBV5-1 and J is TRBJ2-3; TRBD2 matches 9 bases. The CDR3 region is CASSLPGAGGPVDTQYF. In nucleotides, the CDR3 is TGCGCCAGCAGCTTGCCCGGGGCGGGAGGGCCAGTAGATACGCAGTATTTT.